Below are 32 T cell receptor beta chains sequenced from a single sample in a study of T cells in localized non-small cell lung cancer. Sequencing used immunoSEQ multiplex PCR; TCRdb keeps in-frame clones, though not all of them. The sample has 78,000 or so clones, roughly 86% seen once; the top ten hold 2.8%. Here the sequenced sample was peripheral blood, taken before any cancer treatment. The source is a man aged 35 to 69 with stage I lung adenocarcinoma.

The chain carries TRBV19 and TRBJ2-3; TRBD1 matches 8 bases. This CDR3 has 14 amino acids. The trim removed 1 base at V and 3 bases at J, leaving 0 bases unmatched. Per the germline V gene, CDR1 is LNHDA and CDR2 is SQIVND (reference sequence). CDR3 bases: TGTGCCAGTAGTATAGGACAGGGGACAGATACGCAGTATTTT. This codes for CASSIGQGTDTQYF.

V and J are TRBV7-8 and TRBJ1-1; D may be TRBD1 (6 bases). Trimming removed 3 bases at V and 3 bases at J, with 14 bases between. Germline V gene data show CDR1 as SGHVS and CDR2 as FQNEAQ. This CDR3 has 15 amino acids. The CDR3 reads CASSFLGGGDTEAFF. The CDR3 region has the DNA TGTGCCAGCAGCTTTTTAGGGGGAGGAGACACTGAAGCTTTCTTT.

CDR3 residues: CATSRGKRGVGTGELFF. The CDR3, as DNA: TGTGCCACCAGCAGAGGAAAGCGGGGGGTCGGCACCGGGGAGCTGTTTTTT. This rearrangement joins TRBV15 to TRBJ2-2; TRBD2 matches at 9 bases. The junction had 7 bases not matched to a gene; V was cut back by 1 base and J by 4 bases. There are 17 residues in the CDR3. Germline V gene data show CDR1 as LNHNV and CDR2 as YYDKDF (reference sequence).

This clone was observed a few times. The rearrangement uses TRBV19 and TRBJ2-6; D might be TRBD1 or TRBD2, each matching 5 bases. Trimming pared 6 bases from V and 1 base from J, leaving 19 bases between. Germline-derived CDR1 and CDR2 are LNHDA and SQIVND (reference sequence). The length of the CDR3 is 18 residues. CDR3 loop: CASSHRSYGGSGANVLTF. CDR3 nucleotides: TGTGCCAGTAGCCACAGGTCCTATGGGGGATCTGGGGCCAACGTCCTGACTTTC.

The chain carries TRBV28 and TRBJ2-1, with a possible D match to TRBD2 (6 bases). V gave up 7 bases and J gave up 5 bases, with 12 bases separating them. The CDR3 totals 13 residues. Germline assignment: CDR1 MDHEN and CDR2 SYDVKM. CDR3 region: CASNQRVNNEQFF. The CDR3 DNA follows: TGTGCCAGCAATCAGCGGGTTAACAATGAGCAGTTCTTC.

CDR3 sequence: CASSLRTSGETQYF. CDR3 DNA: TGTGCCAGCAGCTTGCGAACTAGCGGAGAGACCCAGTACTTC. V and J are TRBV5-4 and TRBJ2-5, with TRBD2 matching 8 bases. Losses at the gene ends were 1 base for V and 4 bases for J; bases not matched to a gene: 3. Germline-derived CDR1 and CDR2 are SGHNT and YYREEE (reference sequence). This CDR3 comprises 14 residues.

This clone was observed once. The V call is TRBV15, the J call TRBJ2-1; tentative D call: TRBD1 (5 bases). The CDR3 is 14 amino acids. V lost 1 base and J 4 bases, leaving 8 bases between the germline ends. Germline V CDR1 and CDR2: LNHNV, YYDKDF (reference sequence). The CDR3 sequence: CATSRGDSYNEQFF. Here the CDR3 DNA reads TGTGCCACCAGCAGAGGCGACAGTTACAATGAGCAGTTCTTC.

The rearrangement joins TRBV13 to TRBJ2-3; 9 nucleotides agree with TRBD1. The CDR3 is 15 amino acids. V dropped 4 bases and J dropped 4; count of bases not matched to a gene: 6. Germline V lookup: CDR1 PRHDT, CDR2 FYEKMQ (reference sequence). In DNA form, the CDR3 reads TGTGCCAGCAGCTCCGGACAGGGGATGGCAGATACGCAGTATTTT. This translates into CASSSGQGMADTQYF.

The rearrangement uses TRBV25-1 and TRBJ1-1; D unresolved. Germline CDR1 is MGHDK and CDR2 is SYGVNS. Trimming shortened V by 1 base and J by 5 bases, and 14 bases separated the two germline ends. The length of the CDR3 is 15 residues. CDR3 sequence: CASSEWMGSRTEAFF. The CDR3 DNA reads TGTGCCAGCAGTGAATGGATGGGTAGCCGGACTGAAGCTTTCTTT. The variable domain in full, completed from reference TRBV25-1 and TRBJ1-1, reads EADIYQTPRYLVIGTGKKITLECSQTMGHDKMYWYQQDPGMELHLIHYSYGVNSTEKGDLSSESTVSRIRTEHFPLTLESARPSHTSQYLCASSEWMGSRTEAFFGQGTRLTVV.

The V gene is TRBV27, the J gene TRBJ2-7, with D maybe TRBD1 (5 bases). Per the germline V gene, CDR1 is MNHEY and CDR2 is SMNVEV (reference sequence). The CDR3 has 15 residues. The germline V and J ends were trimmed by 3 bases and 4 bases, with 16 bases remaining between them. CDR3 residues: CASSFSHPRGYEQYF. CDR3 in DNA: TGTGCCAGCAGTTTTAGTCACCCAAGGGGATACGAGCAGTACTTC.

This chain uses TRBV18 with TRBJ1-3; 7 bases are a match to TRBD1. Germline V gene lookup returns CDR1 KGHSH and CDR2 LQKENI. The trim removed 7 bases at V and 2 bases at J, leaving 5 bases unmatched. The CDR3 has 14 amino acids. The CDR3 reads CASFRQGPGNTIYF. The CDR3 DNA follows: TGTGCCAGCTTTAGACAGGGACCTGGAAACACCATATATTTT.

This rearrangement joins TRBV6-5 to TRBJ2-4; a weak D match, TRBD2 (6 bases). The CDR3 totals 15 residues. V dropped 4 bases and J dropped 3 bases, with 13 bases sitting between them. The germline V gene encodes CDR1 MNHEY and CDR2 SVGAGI. In nucleotides, the CDR3 is TGTGCCAGCAGTTCCCCTAGCGATGGCAAAAACATTCAGTACTTC. This codes for CASSSPSDGKNIQYF.

This clone was counted only a few times. CDR3 bases: TGTGCGGCGGGCAGCCGCACAGATACGCAGTATTTT. This gives the protein CAAGSRTDTQYF. The chain joins TRBV28 to TRBJ2-3; perhaps TRBD2 as D (5 bases). The CDR3 totals 12 residues. Germline CDR1 MDHEN, CDR2 SYDVKM. Full variable domain (missing parts from reference TRBV28 and TRBJ2-3): DVKVTQSSRYLVKRTGEKVFLECVQDMDHENMFWYRQDPGLGLRLIYFSYDVKMKEKGDIPEGYSVSREKKERFSLILESASTNQTSMYLCAAGSRTDTQYFGPGTRLTVL.

This rearrangement joins TRBV6-6 to TRBJ2-4; D is perhaps TRBD1 (6 bases). Germline V gene sequence: CDR1 MNHNY, CDR2 SVGAGI (reference sequence). The CDR3 length is 14 residues. The V end was cut by 10 bases, the J end by 0 bases, with 13 bases between. The CDR3: CAILDSLAKNIQYF. CDR3 nucleotide sequence: TGTGCCATCCTGGACAGCCTAGCCAAAAACATTCAGTACTTC.

The chain has TRBV9 and TRBJ2-1; 13 bases line up with TRBD2. CDR3 length equals 15 residues. J lost 6 bases, V lost 4 bases, and 4 bases had no gene match. Germline CDR1 reads SGDLS; CDR2 reads YYNGEE. The CDR3 protein is CASSFGTSGVNEQFF. The CDR3, as DNA: TGTGCCAGCAGCTTTGGGACTAGCGGGGTCAATGAGCAGTTCTTC. Full variable domain (outside the CDR3, taken from reference TRBV9 and TRBJ2-1): DSGVTQTPKHLITATGQRVTLRCSPRSGDLSVYWYQQSLDQGLQFLIQYYNGEERAKGNILERFSAQQFPDLHSELNLSSLELGDSALYFCASSFGTSGVNEQFFGPGTRLTVL.

The chain recombines TRBV18 with TRBJ1-1; no reliable D call. The V gene's germline CDR1 is KGHSH and CDR2 LQKENI. Trimming stripped 6 bases from V and 1 base from J, with 12 bases between. The CDR3 length is 14 residues. CDR3 region: CASSTTSGNTEAFF. CDR3 DNA: TGTGCCAGCTCCACGACTAGTGGGAACACTGAAGCTTTCTTT.

The chain is built from TRBV11-2 and TRBJ2-7, with D maybe TRBD1 (5 bases). Germline lookup yields CDR1 SGHAT and CDR2 FQNNGV. Trimming stripped 5 bases from V and 1 base from J, with 15 bases between. This CDR3 spans 15 amino acids. The CDR3 DNA sequence: TGTGCCAGCAGCGACGGACAAACGTATTCCTACGAGCAGTACTTC. It is translated as CASSDGQTYSYEQYF.

V and J are TRBV13 and TRBJ2-5; 7 positions match TRBD1. This CDR3 has 12 amino acids. From germline, CDR1 is PRHDT and CDR2 FYEKMQ (reference sequence). The junction had 0 bases not matched to a gene; V was cut back by 3 bases and J by 5 bases. For the CDR3, the DNA is TGTGCCAGCAGCTTGACAGGGGAGACCCAGTACTTC. Its protein product is CASSLTGETQYF.

The chain employs TRBV5-1 and TRBJ2-1; 10 bases map to TRBD2. Per the germline V gene, CDR1 is SGHRS and CDR2 is YFSETQ. This CDR3 region has 15 residues. Trimming took 0 bases from V and 15 from J; bases not matched to a gene: 12. CDR3 amino acids: CASSLDTGTSVSRFF. The CDR3 DNA reads TGCGCCAGCAGCTTGGACACCGGGACTAGCGTCTCGCGGTTCTTC.

This clone was counted a few times. This chain connects TRBV5-1 to TRBJ2-7; D ambiguous. The CDR3 spans 14 residues. Per the germline V gene, CDR1 is SGHRS and CDR2 is YFSETQ. V lost 5 bases and J 2 bases, leaving 14 bases between the germline ends. The CDR3 region has the DNA TGCGCCAGCAGTGCCGGAACCGATACCTACGAGCAGTACTTC. Its translation: CASSAGTDTYEQYF.

CDR3 coding DNA: TGTGCCAGTAGTCAGGGCAGGGGCACTGAAGCTTTCTTT. Translating gives CASSQGRGTEAFF. The chain uses TRBV19 and TRBJ1-1; a weak D match, TRBD1 (6 bases). CDR3 size: 13 residues. V was shortened by 5 bases and J by 4 bases, with 11 bases between the two germline ends. CDR1 and CDR2 (germline): LNHDA, SQIVND (reference sequence).

This clone was detected only a few times. The chain carries TRBV6-1 and TRBJ2-7, with D perhaps matching TRBD2 (5 bases). CDR1 and CDR2 from the germline V gene are MNHNS and SASEGT. Trimming took off 8 bases at V and 6 bases at J, with 14 bases between the two ends. CDR3 length: 12 amino acids. Here the CDR3 DNA reads TGTGCCAGCGGGAGCGTCCGTAGCGAGCAGTACTTC. It is translated as CASGSVRSEQYF.

The rearrangement joins TRBV6-5 to TRBJ1-1, with D unclear. This CDR3 region has 14 residues. Looked up from germline, CDR1 is MNHEY and CDR2 is SVGAGI. Trimming removed 2 bases from V and 0 bases from J, with 7 bases in between. CDR3: CASSYSLLNTEAFF. The DNA of the CDR3 is TGTGCCAGCAGTTACAGTCTTCTGAACACTGAAGCTTTCTTT.

The chain uses TRBV7-6 and TRBJ1-1, with TRBD1 as a possible D gene (6 bases). Germline-derived CDR1 and CDR2 are SGHVS and FNYEAQ. The CDR3 has 15 amino acids. Trimming left V 5 bases short and J 0 bases short, with 13 bases between. In nucleotides, the CDR3 is TGTGCCAGCAGCCCAAGGACAGTTATGAACACTGAAGCTTTCTTT. Residues: CASSPRTVMNTEAFF. The whole variable domain, filled in from reference TRBV7-6 and TRBJ1-1, reads GAGVSQSPRYKVTKRGQDVALRCDPISGHVSLYWYRQALGQGPEFLTYFNYEAQQDKSGLPNDRFSAERPEGSISTLTIQRTEQRDSAMYRCASSPRTVMNTEAFFGQGTRLTVV.

V gene TRBV6-5 combines with J gene TRBJ2-3; unclear D gene. Germline CDR1 is MNHEY and CDR2 is SVGAGI. V was trimmed by 3 bases and J by 1 base, leaving 8 bases between them. CDR3 length: 14 amino acids. The CDR3 reads CASSYPGRTDTQYF. The CDR3 DNA reads TGTGCCAGCAGTTATCCGGGCCGCACAGATACGCAGTATTTT.

The V gene is TRBV7-2, the J gene TRBJ2-5; TRBD2 matches at 11 bases. This CDR3 has 15 amino acids. Trimming cost V 3 bases and J 1 base; bases outside gene matches: 1. CDR1 and CDR2 (germline): SGHTA, FQGNSA. The CDR3 DNA is TGTGCCAGCAGCTTGGGACTAGCGGCCCAAGAGACCCAGTACTTC. Protein sequence: CASSLGLAAQETQYF.

The chain combines TRBV7-3 with TRBJ2-1; 14 nucleotides align to TRBD2. Trimming at V came to 5 bases and at J to 0 bases, leaving 9 bases not matched to a gene. CDR1 SGHTA and CDR2 FQGTGA come from the germline V gene. The CDR3 runs to 19 residues. CDR3 coding DNA: TGTGCCAGCAGCCGCACCGGGACTAGCGGGAGAAGCTCCTACAATGAGCAGTTCTTC. Encoded protein: CASSRTGTSGRSSYNEQFF.

This chain links TRBV7-2 with TRBJ2-3; tentatively, D is TRBD2 (5 bases). Germline lookup yields CDR1 SGHTA and CDR2 FQGNSA. Trimming took 2 bases from V and 6 from J, leaving 18 bases between them. This CDR3 comprises 16 residues. The CDR3 reads CASSLYAGPFGDTQYF. CDR3 sequence (DNA): TGTGCCAGCAGCTTATACGCGGGCCCTTTCGGCGATACGCAGTATTTT.

V is TRBV11-2 and J is TRBJ1-1, with D possibly TRBD1 on 6 matching bases. CDR3 length: 16 amino acids. In germline, CDR1 is SGHAT, CDR2 FQNNGV. V was clipped by 6 bases and J by 6 bases, with 23 bases between them. CDR3 sequence reads: CASRSSHRSQGSEAFF. DNA of the CDR3: TGTGCCAGCAGATCGAGCCACAGATCACAGGGATCTGAAGCTTTCTTT.

This chain joins TRBV20-1 and TRBJ1-2; D is ambiguous. The germline V gene encodes CDR1 DFQATT and CDR2 SNEGSKA (reference sequence). V was trimmed by 2 bases and J by 8 bases, leaving 9 bases between them. This CDR3 contains 11 residues. Written as DNA, the CDR3 is TGCAGTGCTAGATGGAGACGGGGCTACACCTTC. Translation: CSARWRRGYTF.

The table lists this clone with a few counts. The chain has TRBV7-2 and TRBJ2-7, with a tentative D call TRBD1 (6 bases). Trimming removed 7 bases from V and 2 bases from J, with 15 bases in between. This CDR3 comprises 14 residues. In germline, CDR1 is SGHTA, CDR2 FQGNSA. CDR3: CASTNNRVAYEQYF. The CDR3, as DNA: TGTGCCAGCACCAACAACAGGGTAGCCTACGAGCAGTACTTC. Variable domain in full (rest from reference TRBV7-2 and TRBJ2-7): GAGVSQSPSNKVTEKGKDVELRCDPISGHTALYWYRQSLGQGLEFLIYFQGNSAPDKSGLPSDRFSAERTGGSVSTLTIQRTQQEDSAVYLCASTNNRVAYEQYFGPGTRLTVT.

The rearrangement uses TRBV15 and TRBJ1-1; D call uncertain. Trimming took off 0 bases at V and 0 bases at J, with 8 bases between the two ends. This CDR3 has 15 residues. Germline V lookup: CDR1 LNHNV, CDR2 YYDKDF (reference sequence). CDR3 bases: TGTGCCACCAGCAGAGATCTAGCAGTGAACACTGAAGCTTTCTTT. It yields the protein CATSRDLAVNTEAFF.